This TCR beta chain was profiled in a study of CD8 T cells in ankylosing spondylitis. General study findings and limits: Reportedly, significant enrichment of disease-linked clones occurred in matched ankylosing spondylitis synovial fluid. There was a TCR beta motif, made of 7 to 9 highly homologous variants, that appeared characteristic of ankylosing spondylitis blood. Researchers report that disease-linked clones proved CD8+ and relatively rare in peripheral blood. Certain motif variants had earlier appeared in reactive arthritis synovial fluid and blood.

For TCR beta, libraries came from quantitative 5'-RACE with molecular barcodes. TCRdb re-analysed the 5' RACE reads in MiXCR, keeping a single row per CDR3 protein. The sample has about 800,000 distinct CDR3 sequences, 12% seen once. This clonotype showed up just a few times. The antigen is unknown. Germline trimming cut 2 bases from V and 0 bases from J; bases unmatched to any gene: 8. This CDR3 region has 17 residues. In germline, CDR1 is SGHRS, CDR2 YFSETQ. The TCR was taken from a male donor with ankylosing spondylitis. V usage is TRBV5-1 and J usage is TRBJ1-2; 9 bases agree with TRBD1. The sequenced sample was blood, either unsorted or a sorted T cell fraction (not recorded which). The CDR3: CASSFWDRAATNYGYTF. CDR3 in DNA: TGCGCCAGCAGCTTTTGGGACAGGGCAGCCACTAACTATGGCTACACCTTC.